The 2 T cell receptor beta chains in this list originate from one sample, sequenced in a study of CD8+ T cells in alopecia areata. Sequencing used cDNA as its template, made by extracting RNA and reverse transcribing it. Assay: immunoSEQ multiplex PCR; the TCRdb copy retains only in-frame clones and omits some. This sample has 190,000 or so clones; around 50% occur once, and the top ten carry 10% to 15%. Treatment specified: oral pan-JAK inhibitor, 5-10 mg twice daily. The source was CD8+ T cells sorted from blood, collected at week 24, from a patient treated with tofacitinib. These receptor sequences come from a human donor with alopecia areata.

The gene calls are TRBV13 and TRBJ2-7; perhaps TRBD2 as D (7 bases). This CDR3 has 15 residues. Germline loops: CDR1 PRHDT, CDR2 FYEKMQ (reference sequence). Trimming removed 7 bases from V and 3 bases from J, with 19 bases in between. The CDR3 is CASTFGRRGNYEQYF. The CDR3 nucleotides read TGTGCCAGCACCTTCGGGAGGAGGGGGAACTACGAGCAGTACTTC.

The rearrangement links TRBV29-1 to TRBJ1-2; 9 bases agree with TRBD1. The germline gives CDR1 SQVTM, CDR2 ANQGSEA. CDR3 length equals 14 residues. V shed 0 bases and J 8 bases; nucleotides not matched to a gene: 7. The CDR3 coding sequence is TGCAGCGTTGAAGATGGGGGACAGGGTTGGGGCTACACCTTC. It is translated as CSVEDGGQGWGYTF.